What follows are 25 T cell receptor beta chains derived from one specimen sequenced in a study of T cell responses to AZD1222 COVID-19 vaccine. Profiling relied on immunoSEQ multiplex PCR, and the TCRdb table lists in-frame clones only, not all of them. The sample holds 130,000 to 150,000 clones; 93% are singletons and the top ten take approximately 2%. Material: peripheral blood, obtained on day 0 of AZD1222 vaccination. Receptors originate from an adult in good health.

V is TRBV29-1 and J is TRBJ1-2; no definite D call. The ends were cut back, 2 bases at V and 2 bases at J, with 3 bases in the middle. Germline V gene data show CDR1 as SQVTM and CDR2 as ANQGSEA. CDR3 length: 11 amino acids. DNA of the CDR3: TGCAGCGTTGAACAGAACTATGGCTACACCTTC. Translating it yields CSVEQNYGYTF.

This CDR3 reads CASSPSGTGYGYTF. The CDR3, as DNA: TGTGCCAGCAGTCCCTCCGGGACAGGGTATGGCTACACCTTC. V and J are TRBV6-5 and TRBJ1-2, with 9 bases matching TRBD1. CDR3 length: 14 amino acids. Germline CDR1 and CDR2: MNHEY and SVGAGI. The J segment lost 5 bases and the V segment lost 5 bases, leaving 6 bases of the junction unmatched.

The CDR3 loop is CASSFDGRGGRPGELFF. The DNA for the CDR3 is TGTGCCAGCAGCTTCGATGGGCGGGGGGGCCGCCCCGGGGAGCTGTTTTTT. The rearrangement uses TRBV11-2 and TRBJ2-2; 9 bases are shared with TRBD2. This CDR3 contains 17 residues. V was clipped by 3 bases and J by 6 bases; unmatched bases: 11. From germline, CDR1 is SGHAT and CDR2 FQNNGV.

This sequence joins TRBV10-3 and TRBJ1-1, with D perhaps TRBD1 (5 bases). V lost 4 bases and J 2 bases, leaving 11 bases between the germline ends. The germline CDR1 and CDR2 sequences are ENHRY and SYGVKD. This CDR3 comprises 14 residues. CDR3 coding DNA: TGTGCCATCAGTGGGCCGGGGGACAACACTGAAGCTTTCTTT. Amino acid sequence: CAISGPGDNTEAFF.

This chain joins TRBV5-4 and TRBJ2-7; 10 nucleotides line up with TRBD2. Losses at the gene ends were 4 bases for V and 4 bases for J; bases not matched to a gene: 11. The CDR3 loop spans 16 amino acids. Per the germline V gene, CDR1 is SGHNT and CDR2 is YYREEE (reference sequence). The chain's CDR3 is CASSPTASGSSYEQYF. The DNA of the CDR3 is TGTGCCAGCAGCCCCACTGCTAGCGGGAGTTCATACGAGCAGTACTTC.

The chain joins TRBV19 to TRBJ1-1, with a weak D call TRBD1 (6 bases). Between the trimmed V and J ends, which lost 5 bases and 1 base, there was a span of 17 bases. Germline loops: CDR1 LNHDA, CDR2 SQIVND (reference sequence). This CDR3 contains 16 residues. This CDR3 is CASSSYQGFENTEAFF. The CDR3 DNA reads as TGTGCCAGTAGTTCCTATCAGGGGTTTGAGAACACTGAAGCTTTCTTT.

The chain is built from TRBV18 and TRBJ1-1, with D hard to call. Trimming took 4 bases from V and 1 from J, leaving 19 bases between them. Germline CDR1 and CDR2: KGHSH and LQKENI. This CDR3 has 17 residues. Written as DNA, the CDR3 is TGTGCCAGCTCACTCACAGAGGGATTAGTTTCGAACACTGAAGCTTTCTTT. Translation: CASSLTEGLVSNTEAFF. Complete variable domain (other parts from reference TRBV18 and TRBJ1-1): NAGVMQNPRHLVRRRGQEARLRCSPMKGHSHVYWYRQLPEEGLKFMVYLQKENIIDESGMPKERFSAEFPKEGPSILRIQQVVRGDSAAYFCASSLTEGLVSNTEAFFGQGTRLTVV.

This chain joins TRBV5-5 and TRBJ2-6; D gene ambiguous. CDR1 and CDR2 (germline): SGHKS, YYEKEE (reference sequence). V dropped 4 bases and J dropped 4 bases, with 12 bases sitting between them. The CDR3 contains 15 residues. DNA for the CDR3: TGTGCCAGCAGCCCTACCCTCGGAGGGGCCAACGTCCTGACTTTC. Encoded protein: CASSPTLGGANVLTF.

In its sample, this clone was seen once. The gene calls are TRBV19 and TRBJ1-5; D might be TRBD1 (5 bases). CDR1 and CDR2 (germline): LNHDA, SQIVND (reference sequence). CDR3 length: 15 amino acids. Deletions cut 1 base from V and 7 bases from J, with 14 bases between. This CDR3 is CASSIARQKGQPQHF. The CDR3, as DNA: TGTGCCAGTAGTATAGCCCGGCAGAAGGGGCAGCCCCAGCATTTT.

This rearrangement joins TRBV10-3 to TRBJ1-5, with D unclear. The CDR3 has 13 residues. Trimming removed 6 bases at V and 7 bases at J, with 13 bases between. From germline, CDR1 is ENHRY and CDR2 SYGVKD. This CDR3 is CAIRGSREQPQHF. The CDR3 DNA is TGTGCCATCAGGGGGTCGAGGGAGCAGCCCCAGCATTTT.

The chain combines TRBV9 with TRBJ2-7; the D call may be TRBD1 or TRBD2 (5 bases each). The ends were cut back, 5 bases at V and 0 bases at J, with 9 bases in the middle. CDR1 and CDR2 from the germline V gene are SGDLS and YYNGEE. The CDR3 length is 13 residues. CDR3 protein: CASSRGSSYEQYF. The CDR3 DNA is TGTGCCAGCAGTCGGGGCAGCTCCTACGAGCAGTACTTC.

This clone was seen a single time. The chain uses TRBV5-4 and TRBJ2-5; 7 bases are shared with TRBD1. The CDR3 spans 15 residues. The trim removed 2 bases at V and 5 bases at J, leaving 9 bases unmatched. Germline CDR1 is SGHNT and CDR2 is YYREEE (reference sequence). This chain's CDR3 is CASSLGPGQPETQYF. The CDR3 DNA reads as TGTGCCAGCAGCTTAGGTCCGGGACAGCCGGAGACCCAGTACTTC.

This chain connects TRBV5-1 to TRBJ2-1; 13 bases line up with TRBD2. Looked up from germline, CDR1 is SGHRS and CDR2 is YFSETQ. CDR3 length: 15 amino acids. The trim removed 0 bases at V and 8 bases at J, leaving 2 bases unmatched. In DNA, the CDR3 is TGCGCCAGCAGCTTGGGGACTAGCGGGGGCGATGAGCAGTTCTTC. Amino acid sequence: CASSLGTSGGDEQFF.

This rearrangement joins TRBV7-2 to TRBJ2-1; D perhaps matches TRBD2 (6 bases). CDR1 and CDR2 (germline): SGHTA, FQGNSA. There are 15 residues in the CDR3. The V end was cut by 7 bases, the J end by 5 bases, with 18 bases between. The CDR3 reads CASKRGLVLNNEQFF. The CDR3 DNA follows: TGTGCCAGCAAGAGGGGACTCGTCTTAAACAATGAGCAGTTCTTC.

The chain couples TRBV11-3 to TRBJ1-5; 7 positions match TRBD1. The CDR3 runs to 14 residues. Germline CDR1 is SGHNT and CDR2 is YENEEA. J lost 3 bases, V lost 4 bases, and 3 bases had no gene match. Here the CDR3 DNA reads TGTGCCAGCAGCTCGGGACAGCCCAATCAGCCCCAGCATTTT. Protein product: CASSSGQPNQPQHF.

The chain carries TRBV6-6 and TRBJ1-2, with D unclear. V lost 8 bases and J lost 9, with 25 bases in between. This CDR3 comprises 15 residues. Germline V gives CDR1 MNHNY, CDR2 SVGAGI (reference sequence). This chain's CDR3 is CASRPARGEHWSYTF. The CDR3 region has the DNA TGTGCCAGCCGACCAGCCCGGGGTGAGCATTGGAGCTACACCTTC.

The chain uses TRBV11-1 and TRBJ1-6; D unresolved. The CDR3 is 16 amino acids. CDR1 and CDR2 (germline): SGHAT, FQDESV (reference sequence). V lost 4 bases, J lost 0 bases, and 10 bases lay in between. The CDR3 is CASSSGSGSYNSPLHF. The CDR3 DNA reads TGTGCCAGCAGCTCGGGGAGCGGCTCCTATAATTCACCCCTCCACTTT.

The rearrangement uses TRBV9 and TRBJ2-7; D may be TRBD1 or TRBD2 (6 bases each). Germline V gene sequence: CDR1 SGDLS, CDR2 YYNGEE. The CDR3 length is 13 residues. V was pared by 4 bases and J by 6 bases, with 14 bases between. The CDR3 loop reads CASSPRGVGEQYF. The CDR3 DNA follows: TGTGCCAGCAGCCCTAGGGGGGTCGGCGAGCAGTACTTC.

This chain links TRBV6-5 with TRBJ1-1, with D tentatively TRBD1 (6 bases). Deletions cut 6 bases from V and 3 bases from J, with 11 bases between. CDR3 length equals 13 residues. The germline CDR1 and CDR2 sequences are MNHEY and SVGAGI. The CDR3 protein is CASSIRQDTEAFF. In DNA form, the CDR3 reads TGTGCCAGCAGCATTCGACAGGACACTGAAGCTTTCTTT.

The CDR3 reads CASSLMVANEKLFF. In DNA, the CDR3 is TGTGCCAGCAGCTTGATGGTAGCTAATGAAAAACTGTTTTTT. The rearrangement uses TRBV5-6 and TRBJ1-4; D remains ambiguous. The germline gives CDR1 SGHDT, CDR2 YYEEEE. This CDR3 region has 14 residues. Between the trimmed V and J ends, which lost 1 base and 3 bases, there was a span of 7 bases.

V gene TRBV7-8 combines with J gene TRBJ2-5; TRBD1 matches 9 bases. Losses at the gene ends were 4 bases for V and 5 bases for J; bases not matched to a gene: 14. Germline V CDR1 and CDR2: SGHVS, FQNEAQ. This CDR3 has 17 amino acids. For the CDR3, the DNA is TGTGCCAGCAGCTCCGGGACAGGGAAGAGGGATGGGGAGACCCAGTACTTC. It is translated as CASSSGTGKRDGETQYF.

This chain joins TRBV5-5 and TRBJ1-2, with TRBD1 matching over 8 bases. J was trimmed by 8 bases and V by 1 base; bases with no gene match: 4. Germline V CDR1 and CDR2: SGHKS, YYEKEE (reference sequence). The CDR3 extends over 13 amino acids. The CDR3 protein is CASSLSQGVGYTF. The CDR3 nucleotides are TGTGCCAGCAGCTTGTCACAGGGGGTGGGCTACACCTTC.

This clone showed up just a few times. The rearrangement joins TRBV9 to TRBJ1-6, with TRBD1 as a possible D gene (5 bases). Per germline, CDR1 SGDLS and CDR2 YYNGEE. V was clipped by 4 bases and J by 1 base, with 9 bases between them. CDR3 length: 15 amino acids. The CDR3 bases are TGTGCCAGCAGCCCCCAGGGTTCCTATAATTCACCCCTCCACTTT. Translating it yields CASSPQGSYNSPLHF.

This clone has only a few counts. V is TRBV5-1 and J is TRBJ2-1, with a tentative D call TRBD1 (5 bases). Trimming took 0 bases from V and 4 from J, leaving 8 bases between them. Germline V CDR1 and CDR2: SGHRS, YFSETQ. The CDR3 spans 14 residues. DNA for the CDR3: TGCGCCAGCAGCTTGGACAGACAGTACAATGAGCAGTTCTTC. Translated, it gives CASSLDRQYNEQFF. The variable domain in full, completed from reference TRBV5-1 and TRBJ2-1, reads KAGVTQTPRYLIKTRGQQVTLSCSPISGHRSVSWYQQTPGQGLQFLFEYFSETQRNKGNFPGRFSGRQFSNSRSEMNVSTLELGDSALYLCASSLDRQYNEQFFGPGTRLTVL.

V gene TRBV11-2 combines with J gene TRBJ1-1; D gene ambiguous. CDR1 and CDR2 (germline): SGHAT, FQNNGV. Trimming pared 6 bases from V and 4 bases from J, leaving 15 bases between. The CDR3 spans 14 residues. The CDR3 loop is CASRPGGRSTEAFF. In DNA, the CDR3 is TGTGCCAGCAGACCGGGAGGTCGGAGCACTGAAGCTTTCTTT.